This is a list of T cell receptor beta chains from one sample in a study of cytomegalovirus exposure and HLA in healthy donors. Method: immunoSEQ multiplex PCR; TCRdb's copy keeps in-frame clones and lacks some. Of 140,000 or so clones in the sample, around 80% were seen once. Material for sequencing was PBMCs. Receptor source: a boy between 2 and 15 years old in good health and CMV-seronegative. Both conserved end residues are part of each CDR3. A D gene is named only where the DNA matches it firmly. A row's size may be missing; if present it is once, few, many or a size class.

size,V,D,J,DNA,CDR3
NA,TRBV6-5,NA,TRBJ2-1,TGTGCCAGCAGTATGACAGGTTTTCTCTACAATGAGCAGTTCTTC,CASSMTGFLYNEQFF
NA,TRBV6-5,NA,TRBJ1-2,TGTGCCAGCAGTAAGAGAGGGGGTGGCTACACCTTC,CASSKRGGGYTF
NA,TRBV6-5,TRBD2,TRBJ2-1,TGTGCCAGCAGTTACCGCGGGAGAGGGCATGCCAATGAGCAGTTCTTC,CASSYRGRGHANEQFF
NA,TRBV6-5,NA,TRBJ2-2,TGTGCCAGCAGTTACGGGCAAAGTGGGTGGACCGGGGAGCTGTTTTTT,CASSYGQSGWTGELFF
NA,TRBV19,NA,TRBJ2-2,TGTGCCAGTACCTCGGAGGGCGGGGAGCTGTTTTTT,CASTSEGGELFF
once,TRBV2,TRBD1,TRBJ1-4,TGTGCCAGCTCTCCGGACAGGGGGCGAACTAATGAAAAACTGTTTTTT,CASSPDRGRTNEKLFF
NA,TRBV28,TRBD2,TRBJ2-7,TGTGCCAGCAGTTTAGCTAGCGGGAGGACCTCCTCCTACGAGCAGTACTTC,CASSLASGRTSSYEQYF
NA,TRBV4-1,NA,TRBJ1-5,TGCGCCAGCAGCCAAGATCAAGGGGTTAGGGCCCAGCATTTT,CASSQDQGVRAQHF
NA,TRBV29-1,NA,TRBJ2-6,TGCAGCGCCCTGGGGGGAAGCTCTGGGGCCAACGTCCTGACTTTC,CSALGGSSGANVLTF
NA,TRBV30,NA,TRBJ1-1,TGTGCCTGGAGTGTAAATTTTTGGACACGTCAAGCCTCGAACGCTGAAGCTTTCTTT,CAWSVNFWTRQASNAEAFF
NA,TRBV10-3,NA,TRBJ1-1,TGTGCCATCAGTGCTTCAGGGGACACTGAAGCTTTCTTT,CAISASGDTEAFF
NA,TRBV18,NA,TRBJ2-7,TGTGCCAGCTCACCACAACGCTGGACAGCCTACGAGCAGTACTTC,CASSPQRWTAYEQYF
NA,TRBV7-7,NA,TRBJ2-5,TGTGCCAGCAGCCCCAATCCGGGGACCCAGTACTTC,CASSPNPGTQYF
NA,TRBV6-1,TRBD2,TRBJ2-1,TGTGCCAGCAGTGACGGGGTAACGGGAGGGCAGTTGGGTGAGCAGTTCTTC,CASSDGVTGGQLGEQFF
NA,TRBV5-1,TRBD1,TRBJ1-2,TGCGCCAGCAGCTTTACCGGGACAGGGGCCTATGGCTACACCTTC,CASSFTGTGAYGYTF
once,TRBV27,TRBD2,TRBJ2-7,TGTGCCAGCAGTTCCACCCTAGGACTAGCGGGAGGCTACGAGCAGTACTTC,CASSSTLGLAGGYEQYF
NA,TRBV11-3,NA,TRBJ2-3,TGTGCCAGCAGCTTAGCGGGATGGGCAGATACGCAGTATTTT,CASSLAGWADTQYF
NA,TRBV27,NA,TRBJ1-6,TGTGCCAGCAGATGGGGGGGCGAGGCCTATAATTCACCCCTCCACTTT,CASRWGGEAYNSPLHF
NA,TRBV6-6,TRBD1,TRBJ2-3,TGTGCCAGCAACCACAGGGGGACAGATACGCAGTATTTT,CASNHRGTDTQYF
NA,TRBV4-2,NA,TRBJ2-3,TGTGCCAGCAGCCCCCGGGGAGATACGCAGTATTTT,CASSPRGDTQYF
NA,TRBV2,TRBD1,TRBJ1-2,TGTGCCAGCAGCGACGGGACAGGCGAAAAGGCGGGCTATGGCTACACCTTC,CASSDGTGEKAGYGYTF
few,TRBV7-2,TRBD1,TRBJ2-7,TGTGCCAGCAGAAGGGACAGGAGCTCCTACGAGCAGTACTTC,CASRRDRSSYEQYF
NA,TRBV7-8,TRBD1,TRBJ1-1,TGTGCCAGCAGCTTTGGGGACAGTCTGAACACTGAAGCTTTCTTT,CASSFGDSLNTEAFF
NA,TRBV7-9,NA,TRBJ2-7,TGTGCCAGCAGCGCCCTACTCGCGGGGCTGGCCTACGAGCAGTACTTC,CASSALLAGLAYEQYF
NA,TRBV5-1,NA,TRBJ1-5,TGCGCCAGCAGCTTGGACAGTTACAATCAGCCCCAGCATTTT,CASSLDSYNQPQHF